A single sample is the source of the 6 T cell receptor beta chains below, sequenced in a study of OX40 agonist ivuxolimab in advanced cancers. Assay: immunoSEQ multiplex PCR; the TCRdb copy retains only in-frame clones and omits some. The sample has 75,000 to 100,000 clones; 84% are singletons. Sample: CD4+ or CD8+ T cells sorted from blood, taken in a trial of the OX40 agonist ivuxolimab. These receptor sequences come from an adult with an advanced solid tumor such as melanoma, head and neck, liver or kidney cancer.

In this sample, this clone turned up once. This sequence joins TRBV4-3 and TRBJ2-1; D is unclear. This CDR3 region has 13 residues. The V and J ends lost 0 bases and 4 bases respectively, with 4 bases between them. The germline CDR1 and CDR2 sequences are LGHNA and YSLEER. CDR3 bases: TGCGCCAGCAGCCAAGACCCGTACAATGAGCAGTTCTTC. Protein product: CASSQDPYNEQFF.

This clone was counted once. The chain couples TRBV5-1 to TRBJ1-1; no clear D. Trimming cost V 0 bases and J 0 bases, with 9 bases left between them. CDR1 and CDR2 from the germline V gene are SGHRS and YFSETQ. The CDR3 is made up of 15 amino acids. The CDR3 protein is CASSLEGRLNTEAFF. The CDR3 nucleotides are TGCGCCAGCAGCTTGGAAGGCAGGTTGAACACTGAAGCTTTCTTT.

The rearrangement joins TRBV15 to TRBJ1-1; D may be TRBD1 (5 bases). Germline V CDR1 and CDR2: LNHNV, YYDKDF (reference sequence). Trimming pared 3 bases from V and 0 bases from J, leaving 11 bases between. The CDR3 covers 15 residues. As DNA, the CDR3 is TGTGCCACCAGCAGGGGGGGGACGGTGAACACTGAAGCTTTCTTT. As protein: CATSRGGTVNTEAFF.

The gene calls are TRBV4-3 and TRBJ2-2; D not certain. The CDR3 covers 14 residues. V lost 6 bases to trimming and J lost 4 bases, with 12 bases between them. Germline V CDR1 and CDR2: LGHNA, YSLEER. The CDR3 DNA follows: TGCGCCAGCAGGGGCCCTGCAGGCACCGGGGAGCTGTTTTTT. It translates to CASRGPAGTGELFF.

The count of this clone is one. This sequence joins TRBV29-1 and TRBJ1-1; 7 bases line up with TRBD1. Germline CDR1 is SQVTM and CDR2 is ANQGSEA. This CDR3 is built from 12 residues. J lost 7 bases, V lost 6 bases, and 8 bases had no gene match. The CDR3 DNA sequence: TGCAGCGTGGAAATACAGGGGAATGAAGCTTTCTTT. It yields the protein CSVEIQGNEAFF.

This chain links TRBV6-5 with TRBJ1-3, with a tentative D call TRBD1 (5 bases). Germline CDR1 and CDR2: MNHEY and SVGAGI. Trimming left V 0 bases short and J 8 bases short, with 17 bases between. This CDR3 is 16 amino acids long. CDR3 DNA: TGTGCCAGCAGTTACTCGAGTAGGGGCGATCGGGACACCATATATTTT. Amino acid sequence: CASSYSSRGDRDTIYF.